What follows are 23 T cell receptor beta chains derived from one specimen sequenced in a study of T cell responses to AZD1222 COVID-19 vaccine. Repertoires were generated with immunoSEQ multiplex PCR, while TCRdb's copy carries only in-frame clones and drops some. The table has roughly 120,000 clones, approximately 85% seen once. The sample was peripheral blood, taken on day 0 of AZD1222 vaccination. Receptors originate from an adult in good health.

The rearrangement joins TRBV6-2 or TRBV6-3 to TRBJ1-6, with unresolved D. The CDR3 totals 16 residues. With 6 bases removed from V and 9 bases from J, the gap between germline ends came to 21 bases. Germline CDR1 MNHEY, CDR2 SVGEGT. CDR3 protein: CASSPAQAFYGSPLHF. The CDR3 coding sequence is TGTGCCAGCAGCCCAGCCCAGGCTTTTTACGGTTCACCCCTCCACTTT.

The rearrangement links TRBV6-4 to TRBJ2-1; 10 bases agree with TRBD2. The germline gives CDR1 MRHNA, CDR2 SNTAGT. With 2 bases clipped from V and 7 bases from J, the junction kept 5 bases outside the gene matches. CDR3 length: 15 residues. This CDR3 reads CASSDTASGGNEQFF. The CDR3 DNA sequence: TGTGCCAGCAGTGACACAGCTAGCGGGGGAAATGAGCAGTTCTTC.

The chain employs TRBV19 and TRBJ1-4; the D is unclear. The V gene lost 5 bases and the J gene lost 2 bases, with 9 bases spanning the gap. This CDR3 contains 14 residues. The germline gives CDR1 LNHDA, CDR2 SQIVND (reference sequence). This CDR3 is CASSVSLTNEKLFF. DNA for the CDR3: TGTGCCAGTAGTGTGAGCCTCACTAATGAAAAACTGTTTTTT.

This rearrangement joins TRBV6-1 to TRBJ1-5; tentatively, D is TRBD1 (6 bases). V lost 3 bases and J lost 9, with 9 bases in between. This CDR3 is 12 amino acids long. Germline assignment: CDR1 MNHNS and CDR2 SASEGT. CDR3 protein: CASSEGAGPQHF. The DNA for the CDR3 is TGTGCCAGCAGTGAGGGGGCTGGGCCCCAGCATTTT.

In regard to this clone: Other DNA sequences in this sample translate to the same CDR3. The chain has TRBV6-1 and TRBJ1-5; TRBD1 agrees at 8 bases. With 2 bases clipped from V and 4 bases from J, the junction kept 4 bases outside the gene matches. Germline-derived CDR1 and CDR2 are MNHNS and SASEGT. The CDR3 extends over 15 amino acids. The CDR3 sequence: CASSEFGQGNQPQHF. The CDR3 DNA is TGTGCCAGCAGTGAATTCGGACAGGGTAATCAGCCCCAGCATTTT.

The V call is TRBV7-2, the J call TRBJ2-7, with D tentatively TRBD1 or TRBD2 (6 bases each). Trimming cost V 5 bases and J 4 bases, with 21 bases left between them. CDR1 SGHTA and CDR2 FQGNSA come from the germline V gene. The CDR3 covers 16 residues. Written as DNA, the CDR3 is TGTGCCAGCAGCCTCCGAGGGGGGTCAGTTACGTACGAGCAGTACTTC. This sequence encodes CASSLRGGSVTYEQYF.

The gene calls are TRBV5-4 and TRBJ2-3; TRBD2 matches 7 bases. Germline loops: CDR1 SGHNT, CDR2 YYREEE (reference sequence). The CDR3 runs to 14 residues. V shed 0 bases and J 6 bases; nucleotides not matched to a gene: 4. The CDR3 here is CASSLGAGMDTQYF. DNA for the CDR3: TGTGCCAGCAGCTTGGGAGCGGGGATGGATACGCAGTATTTT.

The chain uses TRBV5-1 and TRBJ2-7; tentative D call: TRBD1 (5 bases). V was shortened by 0 bases and J by 4 bases, with 8 bases between the two germline ends. The germline V gene encodes CDR1 SGHRS and CDR2 YFSETQ. This CDR3 is built from 13 residues. The CDR3 DNA reads TGCGCCAGCAGCTTGGGGACACCATACGAGCAGTACTTC. Protein: CASSLGTPYEQYF.

The gene calls are TRBV5-1 and TRBJ1-6; a possible D gene is TRBD1 (5 bases). Trimming removed 2 bases from V and 2 bases from J, with 14 bases in between. Germline CDR1 is SGHRS and CDR2 is YFSETQ. This CDR3 region has 17 residues. The CDR3 bases are TGCGCCAGCAGCTTCGGGACGGGGGTCCCCTATAATTCACCCCTCCACTTT. Its protein product is CASSFGTGVPYNSPLHF.

J is TRBJ1-6 and V is TRBV14; 10 nucleotides agree with TRBD1. Per germline, CDR1 SGHDN and CDR2 FVKESK. The V and J ends lost 1 base and 9 bases, in that order; junction bases with no gene match: 3. The CDR3 runs 15 residues. The DNA for the CDR3 is TGTGCCAGCAGCCAAGTCGGACAGGGGGGTTCACCCCTCCACTTT. Amino acids: CASSQVGQGGSPLHF. Drawing the rest from reference TRBV14 and TRBJ1-6, the complete variable domain is EAGVTQFPSHSVIEKGQTVTLRCDPISGHDNLYWYRRVMGKEIKFLLHFVKESKQDESGMPNNRFLAERTGGTYSTLKVQPAELEDSGVYFCASSQVGQGGSPLHFGNGTRLTVT.

This chain uses TRBV28 with TRBJ2-7, with 7 bases fitting TRBD2. Germline V CDR1 and CDR2: MDHEN, SYDVKM. V was pared by 5 bases and J by 1 base, with 8 bases of the junction left unmatched. The CDR3 is 15 amino acids. CDR3 sequence (DNA): TGTGCCAGCAGTCCCCAGCGGGGCCTGTCCTACGAGCAGTACTTC. Encoded protein: CASSPQRGLSYEQYF.

The V gene is TRBV19, the J gene TRBJ2-1; perhaps TRBD1 as D (5 bases). This CDR3 spans 16 amino acids. Trimming shortened V by 6 bases and J by 3 bases, and 18 bases separated the two germline ends. In germline, CDR1 is LNHDA, CDR2 SQIVND (reference sequence). The CDR3 loop is CASSPPGAVGYNEQFF. Here the CDR3 DNA reads TGTGCCAGTAGCCCACCTGGGGCGGTAGGCTACAATGAGCAGTTCTTC.

This clone was seen only once. The J gene is TRBJ2-1, the V gene TRBV5-1, with a possible D match to TRBD2 (5 bases). V lost 6 bases, J lost 2 bases, and 21 bases lay in between. From germline, CDR1 is SGHRS and CDR2 YFSETQ. The CDR3 is 17 amino acids. This chain's CDR3 is CASMTGELFAAYNEQFF. The CDR3 DNA is TGCGCCAGCATGACTGGGGAGCTGTTTGCGGCCTACAATGAGCAGTTCTTC.

The gene calls are TRBV25-1 and TRBJ1-4; possible D gene TRBD1, 5 bases. Trimming took 5 bases from V and 3 from J, leaving 13 bases between them. CDR1 and CDR2 from the germline V gene are MGHDK and SYGVNS. The CDR3 spans 15 residues. CDR3 coding DNA: TGTGCCAGCAGTCCCCTGGGGGTGGCTAATGAAAAACTGTTTTTT. It codes for CASSPLGVANEKLFF. Drawing the rest from reference TRBV25-1 and TRBJ1-4, the complete variable domain is EADIYQTPRYLVIGTGKKITLECSQTMGHDKMYWYQQDPGMELHLIHYSYGVNSTEKGDLSSESTVSRIRTEHFPLTLESARPSHTSQYLCASSPLGVANEKLFFGSGTQLSVL.

The chain recombines TRBV9 with TRBJ2-3; D perhaps matches TRBD1 (5 bases). The V gene's germline CDR1 is SGDLS and CDR2 YYNGEE. This CDR3 is built from 15 residues. Trimming stripped 0 bases from V and 0 bases from J, with 8 bases between. The CDR3 DNA follows: TGTGCCAGCAGCGTAGAGGACACTAGCACAGATACGCAGTATTTT. Translation gives CASSVEDTSTDTQYF.

This chain uses TRBV27 with TRBJ2-3, with D possibly being TRBD1 (6 bases). CDR3 length equals 15 residues. Germline CDR1 and CDR2: MNHEY and SMNVEV (reference sequence). Trimming removed 1 base from V and 4 bases from J, with 12 bases in between. CDR3 loop: CASSLYRTEADTQYF. The CDR3, as DNA: TGTGCCAGCAGTTTATATCGGACAGAAGCAGATACGCAGTATTTT.

The V call is TRBV5-6, the J call TRBJ2-5; TRBD2 might be the D (7 bases). This CDR3 has 16 amino acids. Germline V gene lookup returns CDR1 SGHDT and CDR2 YYEEEE. V was cut by 4 bases and J by 4 bases, with 20 bases left in between. The CDR3 DNA sequence: TGTGCCAGCAGCGGACGCACAGGGAGGGGGTTAGAGACCCAGTACTTC. Amino acids: CASSGRTGRGLETQYF.

This sequence joins TRBV5-1 and TRBJ2-5; D might be TRBD1 or TRBD2, each matching 6 bases. The CDR3 is made up of 14 amino acids. CDR1 is SGHRS, CDR2 YFSETQ, per germline. V lost 4 bases and J 4 bases, leaving 14 bases between the germline ends. The CDR3 region is CASSPLQGGETQYF. As DNA, the CDR3 is TGCGCCAGCAGCCCCTTACAGGGAGGAGAGACCCAGTACTTC.

This chain links TRBV29-1 with TRBJ2-5; a possible D gene is TRBD1 (6 bases). V was pared by 0 bases and J by 2 bases, with 13 bases between. Looked up from germline, CDR1 is SQVTM and CDR2 is ANQGSEA. The length of the CDR3 is 15 residues. The chain's CDR3 is CSVEDGTGFQETQYF. The CDR3 coding sequence is TGCAGCGTTGAAGACGGCACAGGGTTTCAAGAGACCCAGTACTTC.

This chain connects TRBV7-9 to TRBJ2-1, with D maybe TRBD1 (6 bases). The CDR3 length is 15 residues. Trimming took off 5 bases at V and 7 bases at J, with 18 bases between the two ends. CDR1 is SEHNR and CDR2 is FQNEAQ in the germline V gene (reference sequence). This chain's CDR3 is CASSHRDTNVNEQFF. The CDR3 DNA is TGTGCCAGCAGCCACCGGGACACGAACGTGAATGAGCAGTTCTTC. Using reference TRBV7-9 and TRBJ2-1 for the parts outside the CDR3, the full variable domain is DTGVSQNPRHKITKRGQNVTFRCDPISEHNRLYWYRQTLGQGPEFLTYFQNEAQLEKSRLLSDRFSAERPKGSFSTLEIQRTEQGDSAMYLCASSHRDTNVNEQFFGPGTRLTVL.

The chain has TRBV19 and TRBJ1-4, with D possibly TRBD1 on 6 matching bases. Trimming took off 6 bases at V and 8 bases at J, with 19 bases between the two ends. This CDR3 contains 15 residues. Germline V gene data show CDR1 as LNHDA and CDR2 as SQIVND (reference sequence). The DNA of the CDR3 is TGTGCCAGTAGCGATGGGCAGAGGGGGGAAGAAAAACTGTTTTTT. It is translated as CASSDGQRGEEKLFF. The full variable domain, in which reference TRBV19 and TRBJ1-4 provide the parts outside the CDR3, is DGGITQSPKYLFRKEGQNVTLSCEQNLNHDAMYWYRQDPGQGLRLIYYSQIVNDFQKGDIAEGYSVSREKKESFPLTVTSAQKNPTAFYLCASSDGQRGEEKLFFGSGTQLSVL.

The chain combines TRBV28 with TRBJ1-2; D is perhaps TRBD1 (6 bases). The germline V gene encodes CDR1 MDHEN and CDR2 SYDVKM. The CDR3 runs to 12 residues. The ends were cut back, 6 bases at V and 7 bases at J, with 12 bases in the middle. The CDR3: CASRAGQRGYTF. The CDR3 DNA is TGTGCCAGCAGGGCGGGACAACGTGGCTACACCTTC.

The V gene is TRBV18, the J gene TRBJ1-5; no firm D call. The V end was cut by 5 bases, the J end by 2 bases, with 19 bases between. The germline V gene has CDR1 KGHSH and CDR2 LQKENI. This CDR3 is 17 amino acids long. The chain's CDR3 is CASSRADPRVGNQPQHF. CDR3 nucleotides: TGTGCCAGCTCAAGGGCCGACCCTCGGGTGGGCAATCAGCCCCAGCATTTT.